The clone carrying this TCR beta chain was counted between two and nine times. Its antigen is undetermined. PCR amplification relied on 60 Vbeta primers (plus 13 Jbeta primers). Sequenced by immunoSEQ multiplex PCR; TCRdb stores in-frame clones only, minus some. The table records about 130,000 clones, 6.5% to 9.5% of them present only once. This sample is part of a study of cytomegalovirus exposure and HLA in healthy donors. Study overall: There were 88 million or so unique TCRs (from HLA-typed donors) in an early data release.

Study-level points and caveats: Data from an earlier analysis indicated that most TCR beta V segments were productive either about 90% or about 30% of the time. Highly shared sequence variants in one cluster were likely a sequencing artifact.

This TCR was sampled from a middle-aged man in good health and CMV-seronegative. Sequenced: PBMCs.

CDR3: CASSWADGSYEQYF. In nucleotides, the CDR3 is TGCGCCAGCAGCTGGGCAGACGGATCCTACGAGCAGTACTTC. The chain uses TRBV5-1 and TRBJ2-7; no clear D gene. Trimming pared 3 bases from V and 1 base from J, leaving 11 bases between. Per germline, CDR1 SGHRS and CDR2 YFSETQ. The CDR3 spans 14 residues.